Reported below is one TCR beta chain. Its specificity is unknown. The run of the v3.0 immunoSEQ assay was at survey level. Sequencing aimed at about 35,000-55,000 T-cell genomes per sample. The repertoire was sequenced with immunoSEQ multiplex PCR; TCRdb's copy has only in-frame clones and lacks some. The sample consists of approximately 25,000 clones, 84% of them appearing once. This sample was included in a study of long-term antiretroviral therapy in people with HIV. The V gene's germline CDR1 is SEHNR and CDR2 FQNEAQ (reference sequence). This CDR3 comprises 15 residues. Trimming took off 5 bases at V and 0 bases at J, with 11 bases between the two ends. Notes on the study in general: ART was followed by higher diversity that remained below transplant donor controls. Those clones which expanded before ART made up the dominant part of the repertoire at all time points.

The material sequenced was unsorted PBMCs, taken 3 years after starting antiretroviral therapy. The clonotype was recovered from a man in his fifties with HIV. The rearrangement links TRBV7-9 to TRBJ2-1; the D gene is possibly TRBD1 (5 bases). The CDR3 here is CASSLTAYSYNEQFF. The CDR3 DNA reads as TGTGCCAGCAGCCTGACAGCGTACTCCTACAATGAGCAGTTCTTC.